This TCR beta chain appears in the sequencing data of a study of blood T cell repertoires in COVID-19. Study details: T cells, B-cell-depleted T cells, or PBMCs supplied cDNA or gDNA.

Sequencing used immunoSEQ multiplex PCR; TCRdb keeps in-frame clones, though not all of them. Of roughly 250,000 clones in the sample, about 90% were seen once. V gave up 2 bases and J gave up 0 bases, with 5 bases separating them. The CDR3 is 13 amino acids. Germline lookup yields CDR1 MGHRA and CDR2 YSYEKL. Exposed volunteers were people who met a COVID-19 case within 2 weeks before study entry. The sequence derives from a man aged 50 to 59 who had been exposed to COVID-19. Sequences were obtained from PBMCs or T cells enriched from blood (not recorded which). This chain links TRBV4-1 with TRBJ2-7; weak D call: TRBD2 (5 bases). This chain's CDR3 is CASSQRDSYEQYF. The DNA of the CDR3 is TGCGCCAGCAGCCAACGGGACTCCTACGAGCAGTACTTC.